This T cell receptor beta chain was found in a study of blood T cell repertoires in COVID-19. Overall study context: Sources were T cells, B-cell-depleted T cells, or PBMCs; the material itself was cDNA or gDNA.

The junction had 6 bases not matched to a gene; V was cut back by 3 bases and J by 3 bases. This CDR3 is 15 amino acids long. Germline CDR1 SGHRS, CDR2 YFSETQ. Authors' data handling: Using reference gene primer amplification, nucleated cell counts were estimated. Profiling relied on immunoSEQ multiplex PCR, and the TCRdb table lists in-frame clones only, not all of them. The V and J calls and clone size are taken from that table; D and trimming were inferred from the DNA. The sample lists 150,000 to 200,000 clones, roughly 80% seen once, with roughly 7.5% in the top ten. This chain links TRBV5-1 with TRBJ2-7, with TRBD2 identical over 10 bases. This clonotype was obtained from a woman in her 70s with COVID-19, enrolled during active disease. Sequenced input: peripheral blood. As DNA, the CDR3 is TGCGCCAGCAGCTACCAACTAGCGGGAAACTACGAGCAGTACTTC. This sequence encodes CASSYQLAGNYEQYF.